These 31 T cell receptor beta chains came from one sample sequenced in a study of blood T cell repertoires in COVID-19. Sequenced by immunoSEQ multiplex PCR; TCRdb stores in-frame clones only, minus some. This sample yields approximately 210,000 clones, of which roughly 84% are seen a single time; just under 20% belongs to the top ten. Input material: peripheral blood. The receptors were sampled from a man aged 30 to 45 with active or convalescent COVID-19.

V usage is TRBV7-6 and J usage is TRBJ2-3, with D tentatively TRBD1 (6 bases). Germline-derived CDR1 and CDR2 are SGHVS and FNYEAQ. V lost 3 bases to trimming and J lost 1 base, with 11 bases between them. CDR3 length: 15 residues. CDR3 loop: CASSFRGSRTDTQYF. For the CDR3, the DNA is TGTGCCAGCAGCTTCAGGGGATCTCGCACAGATACGCAGTATTTT.

V gene TRBV7-2 combines with J gene TRBJ2-5; the D is unclear. This CDR3 spans 15 amino acids. Trimming shortened V by 0 bases and J by 4 bases, and 12 bases separated the two germline ends. Germline CDR1 SGHTA, CDR2 FQGNSA. The CDR3 nucleotides read TGTGCCAGCAGCTTAGCGAGCACCCCGGTAGAGACCCAGTACTTC. Amino acid sequence: CASSLASTPVETQYF. Full variable domain (missing parts from reference TRBV7-2 and TRBJ2-5): GAGVSQSPSNKVTEKGKDVELRCDPISGHTALYWYRQSLGQGLEFLIYFQGNSAPDKSGLPSDRFSAERTGGSVSTLTIQRTQQEDSAVYLCASSLASTPVETQYFGPGTRLLVL.

This clone was detected once. V usage is TRBV9 and J usage is TRBJ2-7, with 9 bases fitting TRBD1. The J segment lost 6 bases and the V segment lost 3 bases, leaving 4 bases of the junction unmatched. The CDR3 runs to 13 residues. Germline CDR1 SGDLS, CDR2 YYNGEE. CDR3 residues: CASSGQGVGEQYF. CDR3 in DNA: TGTGCCAGCAGCGGACAGGGGGTCGGCGAGCAGTACTTC.

Only a few counts were recorded for this clone. The chain uses TRBV3-1 (or the pseudogene TRBV3-2) and TRBJ1-3; 9 positions agree with TRBD1. The CDR3 is 16 residues long. Germline values: CDR1 LGHDT, CDR2 YNNKEL (reference sequence). V trimming: 5 bases; J trimming: 4 bases; junction bases outside the gene matches: 9. The CDR3 region is CASSYRGQPRGNTIYF. Written as DNA, the CDR3 is TGTGCCAGCAGCTACAGGGGGCAACCGCGGGGAAACACCATATATTTT.

The chain joins TRBV27 to TRBJ2-3; 7 nucleotides match TRBD1. The CDR3 consists of 16 residues. The V gene end was trimmed by 3 bases and the J gene end by 5 bases; junction bases not matched to a gene: 11. The germline V gene has CDR1 MNHEY and CDR2 SMNVEV (reference sequence). The CDR3 reads CASSLGRGLHLDTQYF. CDR3 in DNA: TGTGCCAGCAGTTTGGGAAGGGGGCTTCACTTAGATACGCAGTATTTT.

This clone was detected once. The chain couples TRBV27 to TRBJ2-3, with D uncertain. The V gene's germline CDR1 is MNHEY and CDR2 SMNVEV (reference sequence). The CDR3 runs 14 residues. V was cut by 5 bases and J by 4 bases, with 13 bases left in between. The CDR3 is CASSVALLSDTQYF. The CDR3, as DNA: TGTGCCAGCAGTGTCGCGTTGTTGTCAGATACGCAGTATTTT.

The chain joins TRBV28 to TRBJ2-3; D gene ambiguous. Trimming pared 5 bases from V and 1 base from J, leaving 16 bases between. Germline V gene data show CDR1 as MDHEN and CDR2 as SYDVKM. The CDR3 is 16 amino acids. The CDR3 coding sequence is TGTGCCAGCAGTCCTATAGCCGGAGCCGGCACAGATACGCAGTATTTT. It is translated as CASSPIAGAGTDTQYF. Drawing the rest from reference TRBV28 and TRBJ2-3, the complete variable domain is DVKVTQSSRYLVKRTGEKVFLECVQDMDHENMFWYRQDPGLGLRLIYFSYDVKMKEKGDIPEGYSVSREKKERFSLILESASTNQTSMYLCASSPIAGAGTDTQYFGPGTRLTVL.

This rearrangement joins TRBV6-6 to TRBJ1-1; the D gene is possibly TRBD1 (6 bases). V dropped 5 bases and J dropped 6 bases, with 16 bases sitting between them. This CDR3 spans 14 amino acids. Germline V gives CDR1 MNHNY, CDR2 SVGAGI (reference sequence). CDR3 nucleotides: TGTGCCAGCAGTAATACAGGACAGCCGCCTGAAGCTTTCTTT. It codes for CASSNTGQPPEAFF.

This clone was found once. The junction shows a germline mismatch at one end, possibly a read error. The chain has TRBV30 and TRBJ1-2; 8 bases align to TRBD1. Looked up from germline, CDR1 is GTSNPN and CDR2 is SVGIG (reference sequence). CDR3 size: 16 residues. CDR3 loop: CAWSPKPQGPQGDPSF. DNA of the CDR3: TGTGCCTGGAGTCCGAAGCCACAGGGGCCACAGGGGGACCCCTCCTTC.

The chain uses TRBV5-4 and TRBJ2-7; the D is unclear. The CDR3 length is 14 residues. CDR1 is SGHNT, CDR2 YYREEE, per germline (reference sequence). Trimming pared 4 bases from V and 3 bases from J, leaving 14 bases between. The CDR3 here is CASSRLGRFYEQYF. CDR3 nucleotides: TGTGCCAGCAGCCGCCTCGGTAGATTCTACGAGCAGTACTTC.

This chain links TRBV7-2 with TRBJ1-5; possibly TRBD1 for D (5 bases). There are 15 residues in the CDR3. The germline CDR1 and CDR2 sequences are SGHTA and FQGNSA. Trimming left V 2 bases short and J 2 bases short, with 10 bases between. Here the CDR3 DNA reads TGTGCCAGCAGCTTACGGGGGGACGGCAATCAGCCCCAGCATTTT. It specifies CASSLRGDGNQPQHF.

CDR3 region: CASSRGQGAGNEQFF. The DNA of the CDR3 is TGCGCCAGCAGCAGGGGACAGGGGGCAGGGAATGAGCAGTTCTTC. V usage is TRBV4-1 and J usage is TRBJ2-1; 12 positions agree with TRBD1. CDR3 length equals 15 residues. The trim removed 5 bases at V and 7 bases at J, leaving 6 bases unmatched. Germline values: CDR1 MGHRA, CDR2 YSYEKL.

The CDR3 loop reads CASSSDGTLEETQYF. The CDR3 bases are TGTGCCAGCAGCTCCGATGGGACATTAGAAGAGACCCAGTACTTC. The gene calls are TRBV7-8 and TRBJ2-5; possible D gene TRBD1, 6 bases. The V and J ends lost 4 bases and 3 bases respectively, with 15 bases between them. In germline, CDR1 is SGHVS, CDR2 FQNEAQ. CDR3 length equals 15 residues.

The rearrangement links TRBV4-2 to TRBJ1-2, with 7 bases identical to TRBD1. This CDR3 is built from 17 residues. Germline loops: CDR1 LGHNA, CDR2 YNFKEQ. Trimming cost V 3 bases and J 1 base; bases outside gene matches: 11. CDR3 protein: CASSQFNRGRGNYGYTF. The DNA of the CDR3 is TGTGCCAGCAGCCAGTTTAACAGGGGAAGGGGTAACTATGGCTACACCTTC.

The chain recombines TRBV5-1 with TRBJ2-7; possible D gene TRBD2, 6 bases. The CDR3 has 14 amino acids. The ends were cut back, 7 bases at V and 0 bases at J, with 14 bases in the middle. CDR1 is SGHRS and CDR2 is YFSETQ in the germline V gene. The CDR3 sequence: CASRPGLPSYEQYF. The CDR3 DNA follows: TGCGCCAGCCGTCCGGGACTGCCCTCCTACGAGCAGTACTTC. Complete variable domain (other parts from reference TRBV5-1 and TRBJ2-7): KAGVTQTPRYLIKTRGQQVTLSCSPISGHRSVSWYQQTPGQGLQFLFEYFSETQRNKGNFPGRFSGRQFSNSRSEMNVSTLELGDSALYLCASRPGLPSYEQYFGPGTRLTVT.

The rearrangement uses TRBV7-9 and TRBJ2-3, with 8 bases matching TRBD2. The CDR3 consists of 16 residues. Germline CDR1 SEHNR, CDR2 FQNEAQ (reference sequence). Losses at the gene ends were 5 bases for V and 4 bases for J; bases not matched to a gene: 11. The CDR3: CASSTARGGGADTQYF. The CDR3 DNA sequence: TGTGCCAGCAGCACCGCCCGGGGGGGCGGGGCAGATACGCAGTATTTT.

This chain links TRBV18 with TRBJ2-5; D is unresolved. Trimming pared 1 base from V and 5 bases from J, leaving 11 bases between. The germline CDR1 and CDR2 sequences are KGHSH and LQKENI. This CDR3 spans 14 amino acids. CDR3 loop: CASSPRAGSETQYF. The CDR3 DNA is TGTGCCAGCTCACCACGGGCAGGATCGGAGACCCAGTACTTC.

This clone was found once. The genes are TRBV19 and TRBJ1-4, with TRBD1 matching 7 bases. The trim removed 6 bases at V and 13 bases at J, leaving 14 bases unmatched. Germline V CDR1 and CDR2: LNHDA, SQIVND (reference sequence). The CDR3 length is 14 residues. The CDR3 loop reads CASSNDRVAALLFF. CDR3 coding DNA: TGTGCCAGTAGCAACGACAGGGTAGCAGCTTTACTGTTTTTT.

The chain is built from TRBV4-3 and TRBJ2-5; D is perhaps TRBD2 (6 bases). The CDR3 extends over 14 amino acids. Germline assignment: CDR1 LGHNA and CDR2 YSLEER. V was trimmed by 0 bases and J by 2 bases, leaving 7 bases between them. DNA for the CDR3: TGCGCCAGCAGCCAAGATGCGGGGCAAGAGACCCAGTACTTC. It translates to CASSQDAGQETQYF.

This chain uses TRBV7-2 with TRBJ1-2; no clear D. Germline assignment: CDR1 SGHTA and CDR2 FQGNSA. This CDR3 is 12 amino acids long. Trimming took off 4 bases at V and 2 bases at J, with 5 bases between the two ends. In nucleotides, the CDR3 is TGTGCCAGCAGCTCGAGCAACTATGGCTACACCTTC. Translation gives CASSSSNYGYTF.

The chain recombines TRBV19 with TRBJ1-2, with D perhaps TRBD1 (6 bases). V was shortened by 5 bases and J by 6 bases, with 13 bases between the two germline ends. Per germline, CDR1 LNHDA and CDR2 SQIVND (reference sequence). This CDR3 has 13 amino acids. The CDR3 bases are TGTGCCAGTAGTGTACAGGGAAGTGATGGCTACACCTTC. Protein product: CASSVQGSDGYTF.

J is TRBJ2-3 and V is TRBV2, with D perhaps matching TRBD1 (6 bases). The CDR3 has 15 residues. Trimming left V 6 bases short and J 2 bases short, with 15 bases between. Germline CDR1 SNHLY, CDR2 FYNNEI. The CDR3 bases are TGTGCCAGCAGCCGGGACACCAGCTTCACAGATACGCAGTATTTT. Translated: CASSRDTSFTDTQYF.

The gene calls are TRBV28 and TRBJ2-3; D is undetermined. The length of the CDR3 is 15 residues. CDR1 is MDHEN, CDR2 SYDVKM, per germline. Trimming left V 4 bases short and J 2 bases short, with 13 bases between. As DNA, the CDR3 is TGTGCCAGCAGTTCGGTTGCGAGGCCCACAGATACGCAGTATTTT. Protein: CASSSVARPTDTQYF. Full variable domain (outside the CDR3, taken from reference TRBV28 and TRBJ2-3): DVKVTQSSRYLVKRTGEKVFLECVQDMDHENMFWYRQDPGLGLRLIYFSYDVKMKEKGDIPEGYSVSREKKERFSLILESASTNQTSMYLCASSSVARPTDTQYFGPGTRLTVL.

This clone was observed once. V gene TRBV19 combines with J gene TRBJ2-7; D unresolved. There are 12 residues in the CDR3. Germline V gives CDR1 LNHDA, CDR2 SQIVND (reference sequence). Trimming took 4 bases from V and 3 from J, leaving 7 bases between them. CDR3 residues: CASSNYYYEQYF. The CDR3 nucleotides read TGTGCCAGTAGTAACTACTACTACGAGCAGTACTTC.

The chain uses TRBV28 and TRBJ2-7; 8 bases line up with TRBD2. CDR3 length: 15 amino acids. With 5 bases clipped from V and 0 bases from J, the junction kept 6 bases outside the gene matches. Germline values: CDR1 MDHEN, CDR2 SYDVKM. CDR3 region: CASSPRGGVSYEQYF. CDR3 bases: TGTGCCAGCAGTCCTCGGGGGGGGGTCTCCTACGAGCAGTACTTC.

V is TRBV4-3 and J is TRBJ1-5; 7 bases align to TRBD1. Germline V gives CDR1 LGHNA, CDR2 YSLEER. This CDR3 comprises 16 residues. The V and J ends lost 0 bases and 2 bases, in that order; junction bases with no gene match: 4. CDR3 sequence reads: CASSQDRGSGNQPQHF. The CDR3 DNA reads TGCGCCAGCAGCCAAGACAGGGGGAGCGGCAATCAGCCCCAGCATTTT.

The V and J genes are TRBV9 and TRBJ1-5, with 9 bases matching TRBD1. This CDR3 contains 14 residues. Germline values: CDR1 SGDLS, CDR2 YYNGEE. J was trimmed by 6 bases and V by 4 bases; bases with no gene match: 5. CDR3 region: CASSTGGEGQPQHF. The CDR3 nucleotides read TGTGCCAGCAGCACAGGGGGCGAAGGTCAGCCCCAGCATTTT.

The chain links TRBV5-1 to TRBJ1-1; 7 bases align to TRBD1. The CDR3 sequence is 13 residues long. The trim removed 2 bases at V and 4 bases at J, leaving 2 bases unmatched. Germline CDR1 reads SGHRS; CDR2 reads YFSETQ. Here the CDR3 reads CASSFPGGTEAFF. The CDR3 nucleotides read TGCGCCAGCAGCTTCCCAGGGGGCACTGAAGCTTTCTTT.

This sequence joins TRBV7-9 and TRBJ2-1, with 7 bases that match TRBD2. Germline assignment: CDR1 SEHNR and CDR2 FQNEAQ (reference sequence). The junction had 10 bases not matched to a gene; V was cut back by 5 bases and J by 6 bases. The CDR3 runs 15 residues. The CDR3 loop is CASSPGRGNGNEQFF. The DNA for the CDR3 is TGTGCCAGCAGCCCTGGGAGGGGTAACGGCAATGAGCAGTTCTTC.

The V call is TRBV10-3, the J call TRBJ2-7; TRBD1 aligns across 11 bases. The CDR3 has 15 amino acids. Looked up from germline, CDR1 is ENHRY and CDR2 is SYGVKD. Trimming removed 7 bases from V and 4 bases from J; junction bases left unmatched: 9. The CDR3 region has the DNA TGTGCCATCATTATATATCGGGACAGGGGGTACGAGCAGTACTTC. This gives the protein CAIIIYRDRGYEQYF.

V usage is TRBV6-5 and J usage is TRBJ2-7; D might be TRBD2 (5 bases). The CDR3 has 13 residues. Germline CDR1 and CDR2: MNHEY and SVGAGI. With 6 bases removed from V and 6 bases from J, the gap between germline ends came to 15 bases. CDR3 sequence reads: CASRPRGEREQYF. The CDR3 DNA follows: TGTGCCAGCAGGCCCCGTGGGGAGCGCGAGCAGTACTTC.